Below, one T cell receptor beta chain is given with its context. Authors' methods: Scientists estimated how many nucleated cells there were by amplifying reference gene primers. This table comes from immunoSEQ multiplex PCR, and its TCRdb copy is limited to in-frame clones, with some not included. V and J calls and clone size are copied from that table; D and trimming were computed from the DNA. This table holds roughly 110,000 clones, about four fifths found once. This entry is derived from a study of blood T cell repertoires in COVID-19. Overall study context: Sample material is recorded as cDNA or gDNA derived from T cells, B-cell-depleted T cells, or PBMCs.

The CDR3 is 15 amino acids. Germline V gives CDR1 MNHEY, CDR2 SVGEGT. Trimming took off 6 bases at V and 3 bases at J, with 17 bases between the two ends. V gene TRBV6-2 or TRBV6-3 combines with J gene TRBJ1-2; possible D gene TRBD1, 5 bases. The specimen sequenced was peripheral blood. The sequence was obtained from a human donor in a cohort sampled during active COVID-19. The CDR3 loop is CASSSWTPQDYGYTF. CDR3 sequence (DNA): TGTGCCAGCAGCTCATGGACCCCACAGGACTATGGCTACACCTTC.